Below are 12 T cell receptor beta chains sequenced from a single sample in a study of control samples from healthy donors and cancer patients. Using immunoSEQ multiplex PCR, the repertoire was profiled, and TCRdb retains in-frame clones only, with some absent. The sample contains about 140,000 clones, roughly nine tenths of which appear only once. The sample taken for sequencing was blood. The receptors were gathered from a man aged 18 to 29 in good health.

The chain joins TRBV7-2 to TRBJ2-1; no clear D gene. This CDR3 contains 14 residues. Germline CDR1 SGHTA, CDR2 FQGNSA. V shed 2 bases and J shed 7 bases, with 12 bases lying between them. The CDR3 DNA reads as TGTGCCAGCAGCTTATGGGCCGGGCAGAATGAGCAGTTCTTC. Amino acid sequence: CASSLWAGQNEQFF. The full variable domain, completed using reference TRBV7-2 and TRBJ2-1, is GAGVSQSPSNKVTEKGKDVELRCDPISGHTALYWYRQSLGQGLEFLIYFQGNSAPDKSGLPSDRFSAERTGGSVSTLTIQRTQQEDSAVYLCASSLWAGQNEQFFGPGTRLTVL.

V is TRBV7-3 and J is TRBJ2-5; no clear D. The CDR3 spans 14 residues. V was clipped by 0 bases and J by 5 bases, with 10 bases between them. Germline assignment: CDR1 SGHTA and CDR2 FQGTGA. The CDR3 DNA reads as TGTGCCAGCAGCTTAACCGACTCGAGGGAGACCCAGTACTTC. Protein sequence: CASSLTDSRETQYF.

This rearrangement joins TRBV3-1 (or the pseudogene TRBV3-2) to TRBJ1-1, with D perhaps TRBD1 (6 bases). The CDR3 loop spans 14 amino acids. Trimming took off 7 bases at V and 4 bases at J, with 16 bases between the two ends. Germline CDR1 is LGHDT and CDR2 is YNNKEL (reference sequence). The CDR3 loop is CASISKGGGTEAFF. Here the CDR3 DNA reads TGTGCCAGCATCAGTAAGGGGGGCGGCACTGAAGCTTTCTTT.

The genes are TRBV19 and TRBJ2-2, with 9 bases aligning to TRBD1. The germline gives CDR1 LNHDA, CDR2 SQIVND (reference sequence). CDR3 length: 16 residues. V lost 4 bases to trimming and J lost 1 base; unmatched junction nucleotides: 4. The CDR3 sequence is CASSTRTGVNTGELFF. CDR3 in DNA: TGTGCCAGTAGTACCCGGACAGGGGTGAACACCGGGGAGCTGTTTTTT.

The chain is built from TRBV6-1 and TRBJ2-7; TRBD2 agrees at 13 bases. The CDR3 extends over 16 amino acids. The V gene end was trimmed by 6 bases and the J gene end by 4 bases; junction bases not matched to a gene: 9. In germline, CDR1 is MNHNS, CDR2 SASEGT. The CDR3 sequence is CASRESMGLAGYEQYF. In nucleotides, the CDR3 is TGTGCCAGCAGGGAATCGATGGGACTAGCGGGATACGAGCAGTACTTC.

J is TRBJ2-3 and V is TRBV5-1; no firm D call. Germline V gives CDR1 SGHRS, CDR2 YFSETQ. V lost 0 bases and J lost 4, with 9 bases in between. This CDR3 region has 14 residues. The CDR3 sequence is CASSLAQAADTQYF. DNA for the CDR3: TGCGCCAGCAGCTTGGCGCAGGCGGCAGATACGCAGTATTTT.

V usage is TRBV7-4 and J usage is TRBJ1-2, with 7 bases matching TRBD1. V lost 5 bases, J lost 8 bases, and 17 bases stayed unmatched. The CDR3 has 16 residues. In germline, CDR1 is SGHVT, CDR2 SQSDAQ. CDR3 residues: CASSVTTGNRVRGYTF. The CDR3 bases are TGTGCCAGCAGCGTAACGACAGGGAATCGGGTAAGAGGCTACACCTTC. Full variable domain (outside the CDR3, taken from reference TRBV7-4 and TRBJ1-2): GAGVSQSPRYKVAKRGRDVALRCDSISGHVTLYWYRQTLGQGSEVLTYSQSDAQRDKSGRPSGRFSAERPERSVSTLKIQRTEQGDSAVYLCASSVTTGNRVRGYTFGSGTRLTVV.

The J gene is TRBJ1-2, the V gene TRBV19; D remains ambiguous. The CDR3 totals 12 residues. Germline V gene lookup returns CDR1 LNHDA and CDR2 SQIVND (reference sequence). Trimming shortened V by 6 bases and J by 2 bases, and 7 bases separated the two germline ends. The CDR3 here is CASRVGNYGYTF. DNA of the CDR3: TGTGCCAGTAGGGTGGGCAACTATGGCTACACCTTC.

The gene calls are TRBV27 and TRBJ2-1; 15 positions agree with TRBD2. Trimming took 5 bases from V and 6 from J; bases not matched to a gene: 5. Germline CDR1 MNHEY, CDR2 SMNVEV (reference sequence). This CDR3 is 16 amino acids long. CDR3 nucleotide sequence: TGTGCCAGCAGTCGGACTAGCGGGGGGGTCTCCAATGAGCAGTTCTTC. Translation gives CASSRTSGGVSNEQFF.

The chain is built from TRBV9 and TRBJ2-2; no definite D call. With 2 bases removed from V and 1 base from J, the gap between germline ends came to 9 bases. The germline V gene has CDR1 SGDLS and CDR2 YYNGEE. This CDR3 is built from 15 residues. The CDR3 region is CASSVAGMNTGELFF. CDR3 nucleotides: TGTGCCAGCAGCGTGGCCGGAATGAACACCGGGGAGCTGTTTTTT.

This chain uses TRBV7-9 with TRBJ1-2; 12 bases agree with TRBD1. The germline V gene has CDR1 SEHNR and CDR2 FQNEAQ (reference sequence). The junction had 6 bases not matched to a gene; V was cut back by 3 bases and J by 4 bases. The CDR3 totals 16 residues. As DNA, the CDR3 is TGTGCCAGCAGCTTTGCGGGACAGGGGGCCCTCTATGGCTACACCTTC. Its protein product is CASSFAGQGALYGYTF.

The rearrangement uses TRBV9 and TRBJ1-3, with 9 bases lining up with TRBD1. The CDR3 spans 16 residues. Germline assignment: CDR1 SGDLS and CDR2 YYNGEE. The ends lost 4 bases at V and 7 bases at J; junction bases unmatched: 12. CDR3 sequence reads: CASSPSPGTGRNTIYF. The CDR3 region has the DNA TGTGCCAGCAGCCCATCCCCCGGGACAGGGCGGAACACCATATATTTT. Full variable domain (missing parts from reference TRBV9 and TRBJ1-3): DSGVTQTPKHLITATGQRVTLRCSPRSGDLSVYWYQQSLDQGLQFLIQYYNGEERAKGNILERFSAQQFPDLHSELNLSSLELGDSALYFCASSPSPGTGRNTIYFGEGSWLTVV.